This record concerns one TCR beta chain sequence. This record belongs to a study of Graves' ophthalmopathy and Graves' hyperthyroidism. Whole-study context: Before any treatment was given, at initial diagnosis, peripheral blood was collected.

From RNA, the CDR3 regions of TCR beta chains were amplified and sequenced. Second-round multiplex PCR came after first-round RT-PCR with HTBI primers. A single record per CDR3 protein comes from TCRdb applying MiXCR to the multiplex PCR reads. The sample shows hundreds of thousands of distinct CDR3 sequences, about 40% of them seen only once. Patients were diagnosed from clinical symptoms, serum thyroxine, TRAb, thyroid ultrasound and orbital computed tomography. Trimming took off 4 bases at V and 0 bases at J, with 18 bases between the two ends. CDR3 length equals 17 residues. Germline V gene sequence: CDR1 MNHNS, CDR2 SASEGT.

The chain joins TRBV6-1 to TRBJ1-1; D is possibly TRBD1 (6 bases). This TCR was recovered from an adult man with Graves' ophthalmopathy. The sequencing input was peripheral blood. CDR3 sequence (DNA): TGTGCCAGCAGTGCTTCCCTGGGGGGCTTGGTGAACACTGAAGCTTTCTTT. This translates into CASSASLGGLVNTEAFF.